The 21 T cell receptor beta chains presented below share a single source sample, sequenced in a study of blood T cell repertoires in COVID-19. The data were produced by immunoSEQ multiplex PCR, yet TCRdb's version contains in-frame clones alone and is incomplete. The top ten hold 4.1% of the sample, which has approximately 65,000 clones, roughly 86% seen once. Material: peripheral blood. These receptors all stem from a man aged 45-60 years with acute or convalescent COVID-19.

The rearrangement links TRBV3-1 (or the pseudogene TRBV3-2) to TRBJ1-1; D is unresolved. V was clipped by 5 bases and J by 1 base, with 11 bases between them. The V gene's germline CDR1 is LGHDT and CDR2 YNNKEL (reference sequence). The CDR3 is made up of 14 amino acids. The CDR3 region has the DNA TGTGCCAGCAGCTTTAACAGCAGGAACACTGAAGCTTTCTTT. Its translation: CASSFNSRNTEAFF.

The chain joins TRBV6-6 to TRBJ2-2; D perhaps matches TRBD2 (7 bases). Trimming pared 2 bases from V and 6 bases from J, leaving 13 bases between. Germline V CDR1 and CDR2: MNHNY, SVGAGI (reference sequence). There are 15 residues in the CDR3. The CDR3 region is CASSYVGGGAGELFF. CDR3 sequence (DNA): TGTGCCAGCAGTTACGTAGGGGGAGGGGCCGGGGAGCTGTTTTTT.

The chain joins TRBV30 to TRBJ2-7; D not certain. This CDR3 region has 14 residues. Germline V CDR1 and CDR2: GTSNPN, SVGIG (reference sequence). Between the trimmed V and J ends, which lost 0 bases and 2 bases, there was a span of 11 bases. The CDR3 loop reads CAWSVGGKAYEQYF. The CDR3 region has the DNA TGTGCCTGGAGTGTTGGCGGAAAAGCCTACGAGCAGTACTTC.

The CDR3, as DNA: TGTGCCAGCAGCGCGAGAGGGACAGGGAGTTTCGGCTACGAGCAGTACTTC. This translates into CASSARGTGSFGYEQYF. The rearrangement links TRBV21-1 to TRBJ2-7; TRBD1 is taken as the D call from the table, unchecked against the DNA. TRBV21-1 is a known pseudogene. The CDR3 spans 17 residues.

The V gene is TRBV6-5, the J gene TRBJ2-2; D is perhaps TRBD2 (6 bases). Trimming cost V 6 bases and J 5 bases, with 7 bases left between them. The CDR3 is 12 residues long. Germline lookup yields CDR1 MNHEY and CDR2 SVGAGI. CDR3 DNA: TGTGCCAGCAGACGGGGGACCGGGGAGCTGTTTTTT. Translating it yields CASRRGTGELFF.

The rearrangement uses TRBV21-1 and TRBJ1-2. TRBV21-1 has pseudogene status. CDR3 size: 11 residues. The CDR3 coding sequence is TGTGCCAGCAGCGCCCACGGGGGCTACACCTTC. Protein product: CASSAHGGYTF.

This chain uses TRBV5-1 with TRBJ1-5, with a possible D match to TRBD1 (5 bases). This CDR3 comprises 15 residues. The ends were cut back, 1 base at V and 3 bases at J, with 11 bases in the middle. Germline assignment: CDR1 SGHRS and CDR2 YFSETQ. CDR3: CASSLSAGLNQPQHF. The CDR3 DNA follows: TGCGCCAGCAGCTTGAGCGCAGGGCTCAATCAGCCCCAGCATTTT.

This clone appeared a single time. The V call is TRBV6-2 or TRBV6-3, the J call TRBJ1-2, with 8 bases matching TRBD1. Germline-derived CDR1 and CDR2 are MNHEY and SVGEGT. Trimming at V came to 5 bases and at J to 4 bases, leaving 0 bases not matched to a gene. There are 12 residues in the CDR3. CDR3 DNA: TGTGCCAGCAGTACAGGGGGCTATGGCTACACCTTC. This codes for CASSTGGYGYTF.

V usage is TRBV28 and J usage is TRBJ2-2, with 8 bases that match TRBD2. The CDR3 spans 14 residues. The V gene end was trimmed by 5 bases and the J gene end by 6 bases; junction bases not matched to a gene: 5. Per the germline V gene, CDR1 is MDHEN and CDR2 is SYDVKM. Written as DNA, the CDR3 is TGTGCCAGCAGTCCGGGACTAGTTTCCGGGGAGCTGTTTTTT. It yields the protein CASSPGLVSGELFF.

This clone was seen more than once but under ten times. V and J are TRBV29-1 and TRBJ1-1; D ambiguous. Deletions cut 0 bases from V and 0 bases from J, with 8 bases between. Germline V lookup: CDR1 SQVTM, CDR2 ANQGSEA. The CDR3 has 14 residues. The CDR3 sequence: CSVEDTALNTEAFF. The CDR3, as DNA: TGCAGCGTTGAAGATACAGCCTTGAACACTGAAGCTTTCTTT.

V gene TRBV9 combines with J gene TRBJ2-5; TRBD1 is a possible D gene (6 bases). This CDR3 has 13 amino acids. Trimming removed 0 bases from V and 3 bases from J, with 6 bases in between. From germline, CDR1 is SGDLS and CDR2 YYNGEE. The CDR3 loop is CASSVGQEETQYF. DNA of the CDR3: TGTGCCAGCAGCGTAGGACAGGAAGAGACCCAGTACTTC.

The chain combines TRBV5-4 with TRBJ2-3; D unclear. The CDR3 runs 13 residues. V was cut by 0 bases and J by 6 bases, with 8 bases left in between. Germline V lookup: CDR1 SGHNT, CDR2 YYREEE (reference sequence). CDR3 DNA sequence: TGTGCCAGCAGCTTGGTGCCAGTTGATACGCAGTATTTT. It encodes CASSLVPVDTQYF.

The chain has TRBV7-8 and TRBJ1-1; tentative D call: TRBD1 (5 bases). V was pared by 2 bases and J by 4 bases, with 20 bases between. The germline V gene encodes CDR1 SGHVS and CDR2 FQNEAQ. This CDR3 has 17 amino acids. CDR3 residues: CASSLINQGGEGTEAFF. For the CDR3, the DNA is TGTGCCAGCAGCTTAATTAATCAGGGAGGTGAAGGCACTGAAGCTTTCTTT.

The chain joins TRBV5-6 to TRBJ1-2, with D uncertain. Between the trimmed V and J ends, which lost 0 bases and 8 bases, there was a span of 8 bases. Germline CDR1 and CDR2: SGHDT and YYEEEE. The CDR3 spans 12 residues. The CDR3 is CASSLVVQGYTF. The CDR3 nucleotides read TGTGCCAGCAGCTTGGTGGTGCAGGGCTACACCTTC.

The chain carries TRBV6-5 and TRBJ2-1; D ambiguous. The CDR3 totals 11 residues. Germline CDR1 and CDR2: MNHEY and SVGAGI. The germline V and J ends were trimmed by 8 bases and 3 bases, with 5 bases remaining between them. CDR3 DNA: TGTGCCAGCTCTCGCTACAATGAGCAGTTCTTC. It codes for CASSRYNEQFF.

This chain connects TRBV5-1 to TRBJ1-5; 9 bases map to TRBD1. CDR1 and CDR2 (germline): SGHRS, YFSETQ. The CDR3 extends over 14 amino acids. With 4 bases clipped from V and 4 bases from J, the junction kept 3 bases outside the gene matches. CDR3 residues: CASSTTGGNQPQHF. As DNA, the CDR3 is TGCGCCAGCAGCACGACAGGGGGGAATCAGCCCCAGCATTTT.

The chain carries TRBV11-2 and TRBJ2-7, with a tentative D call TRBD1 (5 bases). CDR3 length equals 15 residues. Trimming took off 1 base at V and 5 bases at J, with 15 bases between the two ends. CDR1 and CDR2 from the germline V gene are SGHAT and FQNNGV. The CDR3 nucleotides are TGTGCCAGCAGCTTAGTTCGTCCAGGGTTCCACGAGCAGTACTTC. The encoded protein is CASSLVRPGFHEQYF.

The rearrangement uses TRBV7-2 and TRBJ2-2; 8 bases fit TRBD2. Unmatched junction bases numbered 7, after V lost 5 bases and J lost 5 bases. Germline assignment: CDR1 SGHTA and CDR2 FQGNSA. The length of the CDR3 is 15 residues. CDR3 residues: CASSNGLARTGELFF. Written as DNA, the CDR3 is TGTGCCAGCAGCAATGGACTAGCCCGGACCGGGGAGCTGTTTTTT.

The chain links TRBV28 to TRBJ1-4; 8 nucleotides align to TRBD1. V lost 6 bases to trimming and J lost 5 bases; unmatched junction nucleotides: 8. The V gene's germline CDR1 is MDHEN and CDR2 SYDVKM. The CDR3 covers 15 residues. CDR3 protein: CASSRRQGSNEKLFF. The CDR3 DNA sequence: TGTGCCAGCAGCCGTAGACAGGGGTCAAATGAAAAACTGTTTTTT. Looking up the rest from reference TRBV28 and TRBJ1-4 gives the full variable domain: DVKVTQSSRYLVKRTGEKVFLECVQDMDHENMFWYRQDPGLGLRLIYFSYDVKMKEKGDIPEGYSVSREKKERFSLILESASTNQTSMYLCASSRRQGSNEKLFFGSGTQLSVL.

The CDR3 spells CASSTRQGQNIQYF. The CDR3 nucleotides read TGTGCCAGTAGTACGAGACAGGGTCAAAACATTCAGTACTTC. V usage is TRBV19 and J usage is TRBJ2-4; 7 nucleotides line up with TRBD1. Germline loops: CDR1 LNHDA, CDR2 SQIVND (reference sequence). Trimming removed 4 bases from V and 5 bases from J; junction bases left unmatched: 5. There are 14 residues in the CDR3.

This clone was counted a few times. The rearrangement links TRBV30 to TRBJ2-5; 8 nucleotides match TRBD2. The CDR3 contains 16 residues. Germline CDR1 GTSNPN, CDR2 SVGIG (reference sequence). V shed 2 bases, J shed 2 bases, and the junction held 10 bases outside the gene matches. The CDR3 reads CAWSRNGGAEQETQYF. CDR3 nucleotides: TGTGCCTGGAGTCGTAACGGGGGGGCCGAACAAGAGACCCAGTACTTC.